Following are 32 T cell receptor beta chains from one sample sequenced in a study of T cell responses to AZD1222 COVID-19 vaccine. Profiled with immunoSEQ multiplex PCR; TCRdb holds only in-frame clones, not every one. The sample includes about 140,000 clones. The specimen was peripheral blood. These receptors came from an adult in good health.

V gene TRBV9 combines with J gene TRBJ2-1, with TRBD2 matching 9 bases. The CDR3 totals 20 residues. Per germline, CDR1 SGDLS and CDR2 YYNGEE. The junction had 24 bases not matched to a gene; V was cut back by 4 bases and J by 7 bases. The CDR3 reads CASSPRGGGVTTSPLNEQFF. The CDR3 DNA follows: TGTGCCAGCAGCCCCCGAGGCGGGGGGGTTACCACCTCCCCCCTTAATGAGCAGTTCTTC.

Of note for this clone: This specimen includes other DNA sequences encoding the same CDR3. The chain joins TRBV4-3 to TRBJ1-6; D remains ambiguous. Germline V gene sequence: CDR1 LGHNA, CDR2 YSLEER. The CDR3 has 15 amino acids. V was clipped by 1 base and J by 0 bases, with 4 bases between them. The CDR3: CASSQGSSYNSPLHF. The CDR3 bases are TGCGCCAGCAGCCAAGGAAGCTCCTATAATTCACCCCTCCACTTT.

The chain's CDR3 is CASSSQAWNSPLHF. The CDR3 DNA follows: TGTGCCAGCAGCTCCCAGGCCTGGAATTCACCCCTCCACTTT. This chain connects TRBV11-3 to TRBJ1-6, with unresolved D. Deletions cut 4 bases from V and 7 bases from J, with 11 bases between. The CDR3 extends over 14 amino acids. Germline CDR1 and CDR2: SGHNT and YENEEA.

V usage is TRBV3-1 (or the pseudogene TRBV3-2) and J usage is TRBJ1-5, with a weak D call TRBD1 (5 bases). The CDR3 covers 14 residues. V gave up 5 bases and J gave up 4 bases, with 12 bases separating them. Germline V gives CDR1 LGHDT, CDR2 YNNKEL (reference sequence). CDR3 sequence: CASSRGGGNQPQHF. The CDR3 DNA sequence: TGTGCCAGCAGCAGGGGTGGAGGGAATCAGCCCCAGCATTTT.

The chain employs TRBV19 and TRBJ1-2; 7 bases agree with TRBD1. Unmatched junction bases numbered 14, after V lost 3 bases and J lost 10 bases. The CDR3 extends over 15 amino acids. Per germline, CDR1 LNHDA and CDR2 SQIVND (reference sequence). DNA of the CDR3: TGTGCCAGTAGTATTCAACCGGGACAGCCGAACTACTACACCTTC. Translating gives CASSIQPGQPNYYTF.

The chain uses TRBV19 and TRBJ2-1, with 9 bases identical to TRBD1. Germline V gene lookup returns CDR1 LNHDA and CDR2 SQIVND (reference sequence). With V trimmed by 5 bases and J by 2 bases, 4 bases remained unmatched. The CDR3 sequence is 15 residues long. The CDR3 DNA reads as TGTGCCAGTAGTGGTACAGGGGGCACCTACAATGAGCAGTTCTTC. Translating gives CASSGTGGTYNEQFF.

V gene TRBV10-3 combines with J gene TRBJ1-1, with D unresolved. The V gene lost 8 bases and the J gene lost 3 bases, with 7 bases spanning the gap. The CDR3 has 11 amino acids. The germline gives CDR1 ENHRY, CDR2 SYGVKD. CDR3: CAIGQHTEAFF. CDR3 bases: TGTGCCATCGGGCAGCACACTGAAGCTTTCTTT.

V is TRBV28 and J is TRBJ2-7; weak D call: TRBD2 (5 bases). The germline V gene has CDR1 MDHEN and CDR2 SYDVKM. V was clipped by 3 bases and J by 2 bases, with 8 bases between them. The CDR3 is made up of 13 amino acids. DNA for the CDR3: TGTGCCAGCAGTTTGAGGGAACCCTACGAGCAGTACTTC. It codes for CASSLREPYEQYF.

The chain recombines TRBV15 with TRBJ1-2; D possibly corresponds to TRBD1 (5 bases). Per the germline V gene, CDR1 is LNHNV and CDR2 is YYDKDF (reference sequence). Trimming left V 3 bases short and J 8 bases short, with 19 bases between. CDR3 length: 15 residues. The DNA for the CDR3 is TGTGCCACCAGCAGGGCCCGCTCGGGGACGCGAGGCTACACCTTC. This sequence encodes CATSRARSGTRGYTF.

The CDR3 region has the DNA TGTGCCAGCAGCCCATGGGACAGAGTGCATGGCTACACCTTC. It yields the protein CASSPWDRVHGYTF. The chain recombines TRBV5-4 with TRBJ1-2; TRBD1 matches 7 bases. V trimming: 4 bases; J trimming: 6 bases; junction bases outside the gene matches: 9. The CDR3 is 14 amino acids. Germline V gene lookup returns CDR1 SGHNT and CDR2 YYREEE (reference sequence).

The chain is built from TRBV7-3 and TRBJ1-1, with unresolved D. Germline CDR1 and CDR2: SGHTA and FQGTGA. This CDR3 contains 12 residues. The V end was cut by 5 bases, the J end by 2 bases, with 6 bases between. CDR3 in amino acids: CASSQGNTEAFF. In nucleotides, the CDR3 is TGTGCCAGCAGCCAAGGTAACACTGAAGCTTTCTTT.

This chain uses TRBV6-5 with TRBJ1-4; no firm D call. CDR3 length equals 13 residues. CDR1 is MNHEY, CDR2 SVGAGI, per germline. The germline V and J ends were trimmed by 6 bases and 7 bases, with 12 bases remaining between them. CDR3 bases: TGTGCCAGCAGCCCGGGGTTATTTGAAAAACTGTTTTTT. Its translation: CASSPGLFEKLFF.

The chain carries TRBV7-3 and TRBJ2-2, with a weak D call TRBD2 (5 bases). This CDR3 contains 14 residues. Deletions cut 5 bases from V and 6 bases from J, with 13 bases between. From germline, CDR1 is SGHTA and CDR2 FQGTGA. The CDR3 nucleotides read TGTGCCAGCAGCCCCGGAGGAGGATCCGGGGAGCTGTTTTTT. Its protein product is CASSPGGGSGELFF.

The chain joins TRBV4-2 to TRBJ2-2; D possibly corresponds to TRBD2 (6 bases). Trimming shortened V by 1 base and J by 3 bases, and 18 bases separated the two germline ends. The CDR3 is made up of 18 amino acids. Germline CDR1 LGHNA, CDR2 YNFKEQ. Here the CDR3 reads CASSQVGIEDYHTGELFF. The CDR3 bases are TGTGCCAGCAGCCAAGTGGGAATAGAGGACTATCACACCGGGGAGCTGTTTTTT.

This chain uses TRBV28 with TRBJ2-1; 10 nucleotides match TRBD1. Trimming at V came to 6 bases and at J to 3 bases, leaving 8 bases not matched to a gene. CDR1 is MDHEN and CDR2 is SYDVKM in the germline V gene. The CDR3 length is 16 residues. The CDR3 spells CASRPTDRGHYNEQFF. The CDR3 DNA is TGTGCCAGCAGGCCAACTGACAGGGGGCACTACAATGAGCAGTTCTTC. Complete variable domain (other parts from reference TRBV28 and TRBJ2-1): DVKVTQSSRYLVKRTGEKVFLECVQDMDHENMFWYRQDPGLGLRLIYFSYDVKMKEKGDIPEGYSVSREKKERFSLILESASTNQTSMYLCASRPTDRGHYNEQFFGPGTRLTVL.

The genes are TRBV6-5 and TRBJ2-1; D gene unclear. CDR3 length: 13 amino acids. CDR1 and CDR2 (germline): MNHEY, SVGAGI. V lost 8 bases and J lost 5, with 13 bases in between. The CDR3 bases are TGTGCCAGCGGGGATCGGAGCCACAATGAGCAGTTCTTC. Its protein product is CASGDRSHNEQFF.

This chain connects TRBV7-9 to TRBJ2-5; 13 nucleotides line up with TRBD2. Germline CDR1 SEHNR, CDR2 FQNEAQ (reference sequence). The ends lost 5 bases at V and 0 bases at J; junction bases unmatched: 3. CDR3 size: 16 residues. In DNA, the CDR3 is TGTGCCAGCAGCGTCGGGACTAGCGGGAACCAAGAGACCCAGTACTTC. Its protein is CASSVGTSGNQETQYF.

This chain joins TRBV27 and TRBJ1-1; tentative D call: TRBD1 (5 bases). The CDR3 runs to 15 residues. Germline CDR1 and CDR2: MNHEY and SMNVEV (reference sequence). Deletions cut 0 bases from V and 4 bases from J, with 12 bases between. The CDR3: CASSLSKGLSTEAFF. CDR3 sequence (DNA): TGTGCCAGCAGTTTATCTAAGGGGCTGAGCACTGAAGCTTTCTTT.

V is TRBV28 and J is TRBJ2-7; D is uncertain. This CDR3 spans 12 amino acids. Trimming stripped 4 bases from V and 0 bases from J, with 4 bases between. Germline V gene lookup returns CDR1 MDHEN and CDR2 SYDVKM. The CDR3 loop reads CASSSSSYEQYF. CDR3 nucleotide sequence: TGTGCCAGCAGTTCTAGCTCCTACGAGCAGTACTTC.

This sequence joins TRBV5-5 and TRBJ2-7, with D uncertain. The CDR3 is 15 amino acids. The V gene lost 0 bases and the J gene lost 0 bases, with 10 bases spanning the gap. Per germline, CDR1 SGHKS and CDR2 YYEKEE (reference sequence). The CDR3 spells CASSLGPRSSYEQYF. CDR3 sequence (DNA): TGTGCCAGCAGCTTGGGCCCTAGGAGCTCCTACGAGCAGTACTTC.

The rearrangement uses TRBV6-6 and TRBJ1-4, with TRBD1 identical over 7 bases. Germline V gene data show CDR1 as MNHNY and CDR2 as SVGAGI (reference sequence). V lost 6 bases to trimming and J lost 6 bases; unmatched junction nucleotides: 10. The CDR3 has 15 amino acids. The CDR3 protein is CASSPRQGGDEKLFF. The DNA for the CDR3 is TGTGCCAGCAGCCCCCGGCAGGGGGGCGATGAAAAACTGTTTTTT.

The CDR3: CASSEQGNNQPQHF. In DNA form, the CDR3 reads TGTGCCAGCAGCGAACAGGGTAACAATCAGCCCCAGCATTTT. V usage is TRBV9 and J usage is TRBJ1-5; D perhaps matches TRBD1 (6 bases). Between the trimmed V and J ends, which lost 3 bases and 3 bases, there was a span of 10 bases. The CDR3 sequence is 14 residues long. Germline CDR1 and CDR2: SGDLS and YYNGEE. Variable domain in full (rest from reference TRBV9 and TRBJ1-5): DSGVTQTPKHLITATGQRVTLRCSPRSGDLSVYWYQQSLDQGLQFLIQYYNGEERAKGNILERFSAQQFPDLHSELNLSSLELGDSALYFCASSEQGNNQPQHFGDGTRLSIL.

The J gene is TRBJ2-2, the V gene TRBV11-3; TRBD1 matches 7 bases. Germline values: CDR1 SGHNT, CDR2 YENEEA. The ends lost 1 base at V and 3 bases at J; junction bases unmatched: 11. The CDR3 contains 18 residues. This chain's CDR3 is CASSLAQTGPMDTGELFF. CDR3 DNA sequence: TGTGCCAGCAGCTTAGCTCAGACAGGGCCGATGGACACCGGGGAGCTGTTTTTT.

The J gene is TRBJ1-3, the V gene TRBV19, with D tentatively TRBD1 (6 bases). Germline loops: CDR1 LNHDA, CDR2 SQIVND (reference sequence). The CDR3 is 16 amino acids. Trimming shortened V by 5 bases and J by 0 bases, and 14 bases separated the two germline ends. The CDR3 nucleotides are TGTGCCAGTAGTCCCACCAGGGGAAGCTCTGGAAACACCATATATTTT. Translated: CASSPTRGSSGNTIYF. The complete variable domain, with remaining parts taken from reference TRBV19 and TRBJ1-3, reads DGGITQSPKYLFRKEGQNVTLSCEQNLNHDAMYWYRQDPGQGLRLIYYSQIVNDFQKGDIAEGYSVSREKKESFPLTVTSAQKNPTAFYLCASSPTRGSSGNTIYFGEGSWLTVV.

V gene TRBV3-1 (or the pseudogene TRBV3-2) combines with J gene TRBJ2-3; the D gene is possibly TRBD1 (6 bases). The CDR3 is 15 amino acids. In germline, CDR1 is LGHDT, CDR2 YNNKEL (reference sequence). V lost 3 bases and J lost 3, with 13 bases in between. The CDR3 coding sequence is TGTGCCAGCAGCCAGGTGGGGGCATGGACAGATACGCAGTATTTT. Amino acids: CASSQVGAWTDTQYF.

CDR3 in amino acids: CASSVGNRADTEAFF. In nucleotides, the CDR3 is TGTGCCAGCAGCGTAGGAAACAGGGCCGACACTGAAGCTTTCTTT. J is TRBJ1-1 and V is TRBV9; tentative D call: TRBD1 (6 bases). With 0 bases removed from V and 3 bases from J, the gap between germline ends came to 12 bases. There are 15 residues in the CDR3. Looked up from germline, CDR1 is SGDLS and CDR2 is YYNGEE.

V is TRBV3-1 (or the pseudogene TRBV3-2) and J is TRBJ1-1, with D maybe TRBD1 (5 bases). Germline-derived CDR1 and CDR2 are LGHDT and YNNKEL (reference sequence). V was trimmed by 0 bases and J by 0 bases, leaving 14 bases between them. CDR3 length: 17 residues. In nucleotides, the CDR3 is TGTGCCAGCAGCCAAGATCGGGGGAGGCGGTTGAACACTGAAGCTTTCTTT. Its translation is CASSQDRGRRLNTEAFF.

The CDR3 bases are TGTGCCAGCAGCTCTCGACAGGGACCATCCTACGAGCAGTACTTC. Its translation: CASSSRQGPSYEQYF. The chain couples TRBV7-8 to TRBJ2-7, with TRBD1 matching 7 bases. CDR3 size: 15 residues. The germline gives CDR1 SGHVS, CDR2 FQNEAQ. With 4 bases clipped from V and 1 base from J, the junction kept 7 bases outside the gene matches.

CDR3 region: CASSLWAGGSDTQYF. The CDR3 DNA reads as TGTGCCAGCAGCTTATGGGCAGGGGGCTCAGATACGCAGTATTTT. V gene TRBV7-2 combines with J gene TRBJ2-3, with TRBD1 identical over 8 bases. V shed 2 bases, J shed 4 bases, and the junction held 5 bases outside the gene matches. The CDR3 is 15 residues long. The germline gives CDR1 SGHTA, CDR2 FQGNSA.

This chain connects TRBV6-5 to TRBJ1-2; D is undetermined. The CDR3 sequence is 14 residues long. Germline values: CDR1 MNHEY, CDR2 SVGAGI. Trimming pared 7 bases from V and 2 bases from J, leaving 14 bases between. The CDR3 nucleotides are TGTGCCAGCATGCCCCCGGGAAGAAACTATGGCTACACCTTC. Its protein product is CASMPPGRNYGYTF.

The chain employs TRBV9 and TRBJ1-5; possible D gene TRBD1, 5 bases. V was cut by 2 bases and J by 7 bases, with 16 bases left in between. CDR1 and CDR2 (germline): SGDLS, YYNGEE. This CDR3 comprises 15 residues. CDR3 amino acids: CASSVGGSGVQPQHF. CDR3 DNA sequence: TGTGCCAGCAGCGTCGGGGGGAGTGGGGTACAGCCCCAGCATTTT.

The rearrangement joins TRBV5-6 to TRBJ2-7, with no clear D. This CDR3 is built from 15 residues. V was shortened by 2 bases and J by 6 bases, with 18 bases between the two germline ends. CDR1 is SGHDT, CDR2 YYEEEE, per germline. The CDR3 reads CASSFEALSLREQYF. The CDR3 bases are TGTGCCAGCAGCTTCGAAGCGCTATCTCTACGCGAGCAGTACTTC.